Described below is a single T cell receptor (beta chain) sequence and its context. Its antigen remains unknown. This record belongs to a study of T cell responses to AZD1222 COVID-19 vaccine. Study-wide results and caveats: Spike-wide coverage was observed for vaccine-associated CD4 TCRs, with dominant responses at 160-218 and 743-854.

Losses at the gene ends were 2 bases for V and 1 base for J; bases not matched to a gene: 4. The CDR3 is 16 amino acids. Germline V gene sequence: CDR1 MNHEY, CDR2 SVGAGI. Data came from immunoSEQ multiplex PCR; TCRdb stores just in-frame clones and leaves some out. The sample lists fewer than 90,000 clones; 89% were seen once. The starting material was peripheral blood, obtained 28 days after the second AZD1222 dose. The genes are TRBV6-5 and TRBJ2-5, with TRBD2 identical over 10 bases. The receptor was derived from an adult who received the AZD1222 COVID-19 vaccine. CDR3 DNA: TGTGCCAGCAGTTACGGACTAGCGGTGGCCCAAGAGACCCAGTACTTC. It yields the protein CASSYGLAVAQETQYF.